Below are 20 T cell receptor beta chains sequenced from a single sample in a study of cytomegalovirus exposure and HLA in healthy donors. Primers: 60 Vbeta forward and 13 Jbeta reverse. Only in-frame clones appear in the TCRdb table, and some are missing; sequencing was by immunoSEQ multiplex PCR. The table shows roughly 100,000 clones, with 76% occurring only once. Sequenced material: PBMCs. The receptors here all came from a man aged 35 to 55 in good health and CMV-seropositive.

This clone was observed a few times. The chain couples TRBV11-2 to TRBJ2-3; 13 bases match TRBD2. In germline, CDR1 is SGHAT, CDR2 FQNNGV. The CDR3 has 15 amino acids. J was trimmed by 5 bases and V by 5 bases; bases with no gene match: 4. The CDR3 DNA follows: TGTGCCAGCAGCCCACTAGCGGGGGGGCGAGATACGCAGTATTTT. Amino acids: CASSPLAGGRDTQYF.

This sequence joins TRBV2 and TRBJ1-1, with D maybe TRBD1 (5 bases). The CDR3 extends over 14 amino acids. Deletions cut 7 bases from V and 1 base from J, with 13 bases between. From germline, CDR1 is SNHLY and CDR2 FYNNEI. CDR3 DNA: TGTGCCAGCAACTTCGGGGGACCGAACACTGAAGCTTTCTTT. Translation gives CASNFGGPNTEAFF.

This chain uses TRBV19 with TRBJ2-1, with 9 bases identical to TRBD2. The CDR3 length is 17 residues. Germline lookup yields CDR1 LNHDA and CDR2 SQIVND (reference sequence). The V segment lost 6 bases and the J segment 3 bases; nucleotides outside the gene matches: 12. CDR3 nucleotides: TGTGCCAGTAGACGACTAGCGGCCCGGGGGAGCTACAATGAGCAGTTCTTC. This encodes CASRRLAARGSYNEQFF. Full variable domain (remainder filled in from reference TRBV19 and TRBJ2-1): DGGITQSPKYLFRKEGQNVTLSCEQNLNHDAMYWYRQDPGQGLRLIYYSQIVNDFQKGDIAEGYSVSREKKESFPLTVTSAQKNPTAFYLCASRRLAARGSYNEQFFGPGTRLTVL.

This clone was seen more than once but under ten times. V and J are TRBV5-1 and TRBJ2-7, with 8 bases that match TRBD2. Germline CDR1 SGHRS, CDR2 YFSETQ. The J segment lost 6 bases and the V segment lost 3 bases, leaving 8 bases of the junction unmatched. There are 14 residues in the CDR3. Written as DNA, the CDR3 is TGCGCCAGCAGCTCAATAGCGGGATCGCGCGAGCAGTACTTC. Translation: CASSSIAGSREQYF.

The rearrangement uses TRBV9 and TRBJ2-5; TRBD1 matches 9 bases. The end of the DNA is better explained by TRBJ2-7, so the J call may be wrong. Looked up from germline, CDR1 is SGDLS and CDR2 is YYNGEE. CDR3 length: 15 residues. DNA for the CDR3: TGTGCCAGCAGCCCGGGACAGGGAAACATTTACGAGCAGTACTTC. Translating it yields CASSPGQGNIYEQYF.

The J gene is TRBJ2-2, the V gene TRBV9, with 11 bases that match TRBD2. V lost 9 bases, J lost 7 bases, and 11 bases stayed unmatched. CDR1 is SGDLS, CDR2 YYNGEE, per germline. The CDR3 length is 15 residues. The DNA of the CDR3 is TGTGCCACCAACCCTAGCGGGAGGTACGGCGGGGAGCTGTTTTTT. Translation gives CATNPSGRYGGELFF.

The chain is built from TRBV7-9 and TRBJ2-3, with 9 bases lining up with TRBD2. The CDR3 is 16 amino acids. From germline, CDR1 is SEHNR and CDR2 FQNEAQ (reference sequence). V dropped 2 bases and J dropped 5; count of bases not matched to a gene: 8. The CDR3 is CASSLILSGSLDTQYF. DNA for the CDR3: TGTGCCAGCAGCTTAATTCTTAGCGGGAGTTTAGATACGCAGTATTTT. Filled out from reference TRBV7-9 and TRBJ2-3, the complete variable domain reads DTGVSQNPRHKITKRGQNVTFRCDPISEHNRLYWYRQTLGQGPEFLTYFQNEAQLEKSRLLSDRFSAERPKGSFSTLEIQRTEQGDSAMYLCASSLILSGSLDTQYFGPGTRLTVL.

This sequence joins TRBV28 and TRBJ2-7, with TRBD2 identical over 8 bases. V lost 5 bases and J lost 2; bases outside the gene matches: 5. Germline V gives CDR1 MDHEN, CDR2 SYDVKM. The CDR3 is made up of 14 amino acids. The CDR3 spells CASSKRGLTYEQYF. As DNA, the CDR3 is TGTGCCAGCAGTAAGCGGGGGTTGACCTACGAGCAGTACTTC.

The V call is TRBV7-9, the J call TRBJ1-2; D may be TRBD1 (5 bases). Deletions cut 1 base from V and 5 bases from J, with 14 bases between. The CDR3 is 15 residues long. Per the germline V gene, CDR1 is SEHNR and CDR2 is FQNEAQ (reference sequence). CDR3 residues: CASSLDGRVKYGYTF. The CDR3 DNA reads as TGTGCCAGCAGCTTAGACGGCAGGGTAAAATATGGCTACACCTTC.

The CDR3 region is CASSEFIQGANKATYEQYF. CDR3 nucleotide sequence: TGCGCCAGCAGTGAGTTTATACAGGGGGCGAATAAAGCAACCTACGAGCAGTACTTC. The rearrangement joins TRBV10-1 to TRBJ2-7, with 9 bases aligning to TRBD1. The CDR3 has 19 residues. The V gene's germline CDR1 is WNHNN and CDR2 SYGVQD (reference sequence). The V and J ends lost 1 base and 2 bases, in that order; junction bases with no gene match: 15.

With respect to this clone: One end of the junction fails to match germline, which may point to a read error. The chain employs TRBV7-9 and TRBJ2-6; possible D gene TRBD1, 6 bases. The CDR3 extends over 15 amino acids. CDR1 is SEHNR and CDR2 is FQNEAQ in the germline V gene (reference sequence). CDR3 loop: CASSLVISGANGLTF. In nucleotides, the CDR3 is TGTGCCAGCAGCTTAGTGATCTCAGGGGCCAACGGCCTGACTTTC.

The chain recombines TRBV4-3 with TRBJ2-4, with D tentatively TRBD2 (5 bases). Between the trimmed V and J ends, which lost 1 base and 7 bases, there was a span of 14 bases. The germline gives CDR1 LGHNA, CDR2 YSLEER. The CDR3 is 15 amino acids. CDR3 coding DNA: TGCGCCAGCAGCCAAGGGTTACTAGAGAGGAACATTCAGTACTTC. Amino acid sequence: CASSQGLLERNIQYF.

This chain connects TRBV6-5 to TRBJ1-1; D is ambiguous. Germline V gene lookup returns CDR1 MNHEY and CDR2 SVGAGI. Trimming shortened V by 10 bases and J by 4 bases, and 10 bases separated the two germline ends. CDR3 length: 11 amino acids. The chain's CDR3 is CATTRGTEAFF. CDR3 nucleotides: TGTGCCACCACCCGGGGCACTGAAGCTTTCTTT.

V usage is TRBV5-4 and J usage is TRBJ2-5; 7 bases align to TRBD1. Germline V gives CDR1 SGHNT, CDR2 YYREEE (reference sequence). CDR3 length equals 17 residues. V lost 4 bases, J lost 5 bases, and 17 bases stayed unmatched. CDR3 coding DNA: TGTGCCAGCAGCCCGGCGAACCGGGACAGATCTGGGGAGACCCAGTACTTC. The encoded protein is CASSPANRDRSGETQYF.

The V gene is TRBV7-3, the J gene TRBJ2-2; 9 bases are a match to TRBD2. Germline-derived CDR1 and CDR2 are SGHTA and FQGTGA. V shed 4 bases and J 7 bases; nucleotides not matched to a gene: 4. This CDR3 contains 14 residues. The CDR3 coding sequence is TGTGCCAGCAGCTCGGGACTAGCTGGCGGGGAGCTGTTTTTT. Protein product: CASSSGLAGGELFF.

This chain uses TRBV14 with TRBJ2-5; 7 bases fit TRBD2. This CDR3 has 11 residues. Germline loops: CDR1 SGHDN, CDR2 FVKESK. V shed 5 bases and J 7 bases; nucleotides not matched to a gene: 1. The CDR3 coding sequence is TGTGCCAGCAGCACGGGAGGGACCCAGTACTTC. As protein: CASSTGGTQYF.

V usage is TRBV28 and J usage is TRBJ2-2, with 8 bases lining up with TRBD2. Germline CDR1 and CDR2: MDHEN and SYDVKM. V dropped 3 bases and J dropped 9; count of bases not matched to a gene: 12. This CDR3 contains 16 residues. Here the CDR3 reads CASSLVLAGRGRELFF. The CDR3 region has the DNA TGTGCCAGCAGTTTGGTGCTAGCGGGTCGAGGAAGGGAGCTGTTTTTT. The variable domain in full, with the rest retrieved from reference TRBV28 and TRBJ2-2, is DVKVTQSSRYLVKRTGEKVFLECVQDMDHENMFWYRQDPGLGLRLIYFSYDVKMKEKGDIPEGYSVSREKKERFSLILESASTNQTSMYLCASSLVLAGRGRELFFGEGSRLTVL.

V is TRBV2 and J is TRBJ2-7; 9 bases map to TRBD1. Trimming cost V 4 bases and J 5 bases; bases outside gene matches: 9. The CDR3 is 15 residues long. Germline V lookup: CDR1 SNHLY, CDR2 FYNNEI. The CDR3 here is CASSVIRDRVDEQYF. Written as DNA, the CDR3 is TGTGCCAGCAGTGTAATCCGGGACAGGGTTGACGAGCAGTACTTC.

V usage is TRBV20-1 and J usage is TRBJ2-5; no clear D gene. The length of the CDR3 is 11 residues. Deletions cut 6 bases from V and 4 bases from J, with 9 bases between. Germline V gives CDR1 DFQATT, CDR2 SNEGSKA (reference sequence). This CDR3 reads CSAVEVETQYF. DNA of the CDR3: TGCAGTGCGGTCGAGGTAGAGACCCAGTACTTC.

The chain employs TRBV7-6 and TRBJ1-2, with a tentative D call TRBD1 (5 bases). The CDR3 contains 14 residues. The V end lost 6 bases, the J end lost 4 bases, and 15 bases lay between the germline ends. The germline V gene encodes CDR1 SGHVS and CDR2 FNYEAQ. Here the CDR3 reads CASSPLGVGYGYTF. The DNA for the CDR3 is TGTGCCAGCAGTCCCCTAGGGGTCGGCTATGGCTACACCTTC.